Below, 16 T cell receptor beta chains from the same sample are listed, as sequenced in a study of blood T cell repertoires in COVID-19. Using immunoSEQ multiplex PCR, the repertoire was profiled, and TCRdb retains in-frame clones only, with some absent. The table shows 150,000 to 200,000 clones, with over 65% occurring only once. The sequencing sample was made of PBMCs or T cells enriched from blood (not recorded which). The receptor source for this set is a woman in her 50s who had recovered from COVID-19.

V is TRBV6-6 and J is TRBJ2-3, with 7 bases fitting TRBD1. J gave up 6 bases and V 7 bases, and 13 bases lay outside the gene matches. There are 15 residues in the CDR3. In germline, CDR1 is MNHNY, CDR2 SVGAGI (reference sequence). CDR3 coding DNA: TGTGCCAGCATTGACAGGGCCCGAGAGACCGATACGCAGTATTTT. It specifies CASIDRARETDTQYF.

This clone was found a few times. The CDR3 DNA sequence: TGTGCCAGCAGCCCTCCCCCCCAAAAGCGGGAGATACGGGATACGCAGTATTTT. It translates to CASSPPPQKREIRDTQYF. The J gene is TRBJ2-3, the V gene TRBV7-6; TRBD2 agrees at 8 bases. Trimming at V came to 5 bases and at J to 6 bases, leaving 19 bases not matched to a gene. Looked up from germline, CDR1 is SGHVS and CDR2 is FNYEAQ. CDR3 length equals 18 residues.

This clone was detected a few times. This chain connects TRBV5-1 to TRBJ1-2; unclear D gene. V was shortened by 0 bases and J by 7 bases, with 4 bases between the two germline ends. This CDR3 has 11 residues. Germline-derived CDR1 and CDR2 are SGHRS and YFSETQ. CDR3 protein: CASSLDSGYTF. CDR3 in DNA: TGCGCCAGCAGCTTGGACAGTGGCTACACCTTC.

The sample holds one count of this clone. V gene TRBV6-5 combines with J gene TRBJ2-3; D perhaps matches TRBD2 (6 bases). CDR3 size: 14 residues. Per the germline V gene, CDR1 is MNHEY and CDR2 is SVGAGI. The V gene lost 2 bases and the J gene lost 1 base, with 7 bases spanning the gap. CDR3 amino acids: CASSYGGGTDTQYF. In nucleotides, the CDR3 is TGTGCCAGCAGTTACGGCGGGGGCACAGATACGCAGTATTTT.

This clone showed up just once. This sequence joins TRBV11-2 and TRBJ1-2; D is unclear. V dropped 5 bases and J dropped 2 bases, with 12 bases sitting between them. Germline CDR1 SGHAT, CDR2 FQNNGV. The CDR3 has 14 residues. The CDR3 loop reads CASSPSGVNYGYTF. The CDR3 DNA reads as TGTGCCAGCAGCCCCTCGGGAGTCAACTATGGCTACACCTTC.

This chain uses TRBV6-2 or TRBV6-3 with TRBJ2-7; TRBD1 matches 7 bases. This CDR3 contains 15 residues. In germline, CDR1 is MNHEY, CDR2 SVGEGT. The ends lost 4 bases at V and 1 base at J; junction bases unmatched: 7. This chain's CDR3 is CASSSPTGQSYEQYV. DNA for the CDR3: TGTGCCAGCAGTTCCCCGACAGGGCAATCCTACGAGCAGTACGTC.

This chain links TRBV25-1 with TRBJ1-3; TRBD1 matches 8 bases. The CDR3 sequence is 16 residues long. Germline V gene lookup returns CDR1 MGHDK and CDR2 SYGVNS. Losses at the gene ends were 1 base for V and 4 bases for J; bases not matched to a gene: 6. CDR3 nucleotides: TGTGCCAGCAGTGAATCGCCGACAGGGGTCGGAAACACCATATATTTT. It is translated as CASSESPTGVGNTIYF. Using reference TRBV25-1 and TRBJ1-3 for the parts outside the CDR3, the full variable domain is EADIYQTPRYLVIGTGKKITLECSQTMGHDKMYWYQQDPGMELHLIHYSYGVNSTEKGDLSSESTVSRIRTEHFPLTLESARPSHTSQYLCASSESPTGVGNTIYFGEGSWLTVV.

Here the CDR3 DNA reads TGTGCCAGCAAACGGGGAACCTACACAGATACGCAGTATTTT. It yields the protein CASKRGTYTDTQYF. The genes are TRBV28 and TRBJ2-3; a possible D gene is TRBD2 (5 bases). There are 14 residues in the CDR3. With 7 bases removed from V and 2 bases from J, the gap between germline ends came to 13 bases. CDR1 MDHEN and CDR2 SYDVKM come from the germline V gene.

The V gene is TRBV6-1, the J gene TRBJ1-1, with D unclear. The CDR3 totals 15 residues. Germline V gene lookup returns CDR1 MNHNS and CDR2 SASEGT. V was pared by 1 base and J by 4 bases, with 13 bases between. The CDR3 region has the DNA TGTGCCAGCAGTGAAGTCTCGCGGGTGGGCACTGAAGCTTTCTTT. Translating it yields CASSEVSRVGTEAFF.

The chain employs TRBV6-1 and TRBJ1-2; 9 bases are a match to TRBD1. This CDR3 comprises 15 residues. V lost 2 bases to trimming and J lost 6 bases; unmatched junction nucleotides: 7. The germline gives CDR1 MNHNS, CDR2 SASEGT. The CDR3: CASSESVGQGDGYTF. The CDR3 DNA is TGTGCCAGCAGTGAATCTGTGGGACAGGGAGATGGCTACACCTTC.

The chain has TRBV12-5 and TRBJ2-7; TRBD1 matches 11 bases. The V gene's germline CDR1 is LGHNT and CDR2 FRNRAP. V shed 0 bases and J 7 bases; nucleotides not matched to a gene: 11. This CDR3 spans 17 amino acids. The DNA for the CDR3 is TGTGCTAGTGGTTTGGTCCGGGGACAGGGGGGGATGTGGGAGCAGTACGTC. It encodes CASGLVRGQGGMWEQYV.

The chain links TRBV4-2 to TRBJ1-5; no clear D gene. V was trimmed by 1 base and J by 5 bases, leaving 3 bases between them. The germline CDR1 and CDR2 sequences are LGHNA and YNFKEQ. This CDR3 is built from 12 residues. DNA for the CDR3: TGTGCCAGCAGCCAAGCTGATCAGCCCCAGCATTTT. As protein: CASSQADQPQHF.

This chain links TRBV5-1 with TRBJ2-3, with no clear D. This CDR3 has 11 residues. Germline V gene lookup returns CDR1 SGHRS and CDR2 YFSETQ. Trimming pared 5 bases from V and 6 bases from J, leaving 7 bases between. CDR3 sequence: CASSPADTQYF. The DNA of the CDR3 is TGCGCCAGCAGTCCAGCGGATACGCAGTATTTT.

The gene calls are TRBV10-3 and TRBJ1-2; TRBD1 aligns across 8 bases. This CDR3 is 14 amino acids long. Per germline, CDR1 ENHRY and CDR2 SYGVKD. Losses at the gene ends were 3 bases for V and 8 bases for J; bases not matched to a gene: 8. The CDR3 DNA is TGTGCCATCAGTGAAGCCCAGACAGGGGTGGGCTACACCTTC. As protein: CAISEAQTGVGYTF.

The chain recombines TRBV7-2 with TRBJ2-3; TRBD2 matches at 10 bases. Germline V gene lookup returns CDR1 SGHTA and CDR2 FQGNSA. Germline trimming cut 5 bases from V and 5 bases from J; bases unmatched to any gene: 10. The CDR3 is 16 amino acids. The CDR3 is CASSLPPAGGEDTQYF. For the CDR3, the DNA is TGTGCCAGCAGCCTCCCCCCAGCGGGGGGGGAAGATACGCAGTATTTT. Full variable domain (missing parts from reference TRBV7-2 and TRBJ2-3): GAGVSQSPSNKVTEKGKDVELRCDPISGHTALYWYRQSLGQGLEFLIYFQGNSAPDKSGLPSDRFSAERTGGSVSTLTIQRTQQEDSAVYLCASSLPPAGGEDTQYFGPGTRLTVL.

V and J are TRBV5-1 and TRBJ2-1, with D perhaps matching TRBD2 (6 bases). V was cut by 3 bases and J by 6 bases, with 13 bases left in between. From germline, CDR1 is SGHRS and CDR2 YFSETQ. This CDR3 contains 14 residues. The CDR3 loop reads CASSSARGSNEQFF. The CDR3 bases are TGCGCCAGCAGCTCAGCCCGGGGGAGCAATGAGCAGTTCTTC.